This TCR beta chain was found in a study of T cell repertoires in cytomegalovirus infection. Study-level background: Researchers turned to recently identified HLA-C-restricted CMV epitopes as well as well-studied HLA-B-restricted ones.

Germline-derived CDR1 and CDR2 are SGHTA and FQGNSA. V dropped 1 base and J dropped 3 bases, with 11 bases sitting between them. The CDR3 runs 15 residues. From the reads, TCRdb called clonotypes with MiXCR, one entry per CDR3 protein. The data contain approximately 310,000 distinct CDR3 sequences, just under 25% of them singletons. This clonotype was observed at least ten times. Its matching antigen is unknown. The chain uses TRBV7-2 and TRBJ2-3; possibly TRBD2 for D (6 bases). The sample here was cultured PBMCs, taken from culture after CMV antigen stimulation. The sequence was obtained from a human donor in good health (CMV status not recorded). Some clones in this sample may be carry-over from other donors' samples. The CDR3: CASSLGLATTDTQYF. The DNA of the CDR3 is TGTGCCAGCAGCTTAGGGCTAGCGACTACAGATACGCAGTATTTT.